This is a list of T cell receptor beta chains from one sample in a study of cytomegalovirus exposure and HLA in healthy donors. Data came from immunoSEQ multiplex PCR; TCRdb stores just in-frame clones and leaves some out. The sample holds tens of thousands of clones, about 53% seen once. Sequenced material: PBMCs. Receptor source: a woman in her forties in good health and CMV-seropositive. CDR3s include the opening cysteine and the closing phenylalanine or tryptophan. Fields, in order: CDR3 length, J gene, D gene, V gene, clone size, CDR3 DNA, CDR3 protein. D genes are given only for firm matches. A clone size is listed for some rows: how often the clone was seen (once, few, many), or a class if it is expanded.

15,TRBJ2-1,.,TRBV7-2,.,TGTGCCAGCAGCTTAGTAGTTAGAACCTACAATGAGCAGTTCTTC,CASSLVVRTYNEQFF
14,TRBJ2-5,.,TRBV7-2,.,TGTGCCAGCAGCTTCACCACATACCAAGAGACCCAGTACTTC,CASSFTTYQETQYF
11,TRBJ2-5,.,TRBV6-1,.,TGTGCCAGCAGTGATAGAGGGACCCAGTACTTC,CASSDRGTQYF
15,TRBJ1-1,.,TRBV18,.,TGTGCCAGCTCACCATCGGTAGCCCAGAACACTGAAGCTTTCTTT,CASSPSVAQNTEAFF
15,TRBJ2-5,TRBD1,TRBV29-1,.,TGCAGCGTTGGAGGAGGGACAGGGCGAGAAGAGACCCAGTACTTC,CSVGGGTGREETQYF
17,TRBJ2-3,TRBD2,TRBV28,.,TGTGCCAGCAGTCTCCGGGGGTTAGCGGGTGGCACAGATACGCAGTATTTT,CASSLRGLAGGTDTQYF
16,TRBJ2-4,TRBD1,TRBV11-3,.,TGTGCCAGCAGCGGTTCACAGGGGTATGGCAAAAACATTCAGTACTTC,CASSGSQGYGKNIQYF
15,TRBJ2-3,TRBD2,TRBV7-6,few,TGTGCCAGCAGCTTAGTTGCGGGAGGGACAGATACGCAGTATTTT,CASSLVAGGTDTQYF
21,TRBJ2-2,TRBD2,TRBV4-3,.,TGCGCCAGCAGCCAAGTGTATCATTGGCTAGCGGGGGGGCCTGGCACCGGGGAGCTGTTTTTT,CASSQVYHWLAGGPGTGELFF
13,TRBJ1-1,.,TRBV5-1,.,TGCGCCAGCAGCTTGCCGGGGTCGGCTGAAGCTTTCTTT,CASSLPGSAEAFF
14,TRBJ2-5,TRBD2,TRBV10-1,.,TGCGCCAGCAGTGAGCGGGGGGGCCAAGAGACCCAGTACTTC,CASSERGGQETQYF
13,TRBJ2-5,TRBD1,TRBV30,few,TGTGCCTGGAGAGGACAGGGGGTAGAGACCCAGTACTTC,CAWRGQGVETQYF
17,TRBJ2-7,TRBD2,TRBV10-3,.,TGTGCCATCAGTGAGTCCGGGAGGGACAAGGGGTCCTACGAGCAGTACTTC,CAISESGRDKGSYEQYF
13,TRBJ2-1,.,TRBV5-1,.,TGCGCCAGCAGCTTGAACGGCTACAATGAGCAGTTCTTC,CASSLNGYNEQFF
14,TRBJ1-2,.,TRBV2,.,TGTGCCAGCAGTGAATTGCAGGGAAGGAGTGGCTACACCTTC,CASSELQGRSGYTF
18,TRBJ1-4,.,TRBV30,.,TGTGCCTGGAGTTTCTCTTCTGCACCCGGGACATCTAATGAAAAACTGTTTTTT,CAWSFSSAPGTSNEKLFF
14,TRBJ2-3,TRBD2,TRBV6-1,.,TGTGCCAGCAACGAGCGGGGGAGGACAGATACGCAGTATTTT,CASNERGRTDTQYF
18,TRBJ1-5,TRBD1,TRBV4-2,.,TGTGCCAGCAGCCAAGATGGGGGACAGGGGGGAAGGACTCAGCCCCAGCATTTT,CASSQDGGQGGRTQPQHF
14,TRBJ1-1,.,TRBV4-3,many,TGCGCCAGCAGCCGAGCGGGACAGAACACTGAAGCTTTCTTT,CASSRAGQNTEAFF
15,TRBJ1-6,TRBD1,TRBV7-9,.,TGTGCCAGCAGCTTGGAGACAGGGGGAAATTCACCCCTCCACTTT,CASSLETGGNSPLHF
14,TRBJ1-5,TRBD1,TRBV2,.,TGTGCCAGCAGTGAGGGACAGGGGGAGCAGCCCCAGCATTTT,CASSEGQGEQPQHF
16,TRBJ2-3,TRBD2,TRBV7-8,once,TGTGCCAGCAGCTACCACCTAGCGGGGGTGGCAGATACGCAGTATTTT,CASSYHLAGVADTQYF
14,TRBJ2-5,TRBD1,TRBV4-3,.,TGCGCCAGCAGTCACGACAGGGCTAGAGGGACCCAGTACTTC,CASSHDRARGTQYF
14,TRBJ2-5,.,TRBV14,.,TGTGCCAGCAGCCAAGTGGACTACCGGGAGACCCAGTACTTC,CASSQVDYRETQYF
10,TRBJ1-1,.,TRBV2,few,TGTGCCAGCAGTTCAGGTGAAGCTTTCTTT,CASSSGEAFF
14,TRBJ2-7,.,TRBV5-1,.,TGCGCCAGCAGCCCGGGACTCAACTCCTACGAGCAGTACTTC,CASSPGLNSYEQYF